Listed below are T cell receptor beta chains from one sample, sequenced in a study of PD-L1 blockade in urothelial cancer. Produced via immunoSEQ multiplex PCR; TCRdb's table is partial and in-frame only. The sample carries 30,000 to 40,000 clones, around 82% recorded once. The starting material was PBMCs, obtained around atezolizumab (anti-PD-L1) treatment. The receptors stem from a man aged 55-75 years with urothelial cancer. CDR3s include the opening cysteine and the closing phenylalanine or tryptophan. The D gene is left open where the match is weak. Where a row states a size, it is once, few, many or the class of an expanded clone; other rows omit it.

CDR3aa	CDR3nt	abundance	d_gene	v_gene	j_gene	len
CASSPGTGRFSGNTIYF	TGTGCCAGCAGTCCCGGGACAGGGAGATTCTCTGGAAACACCATATATTTT	few	TRBD1	TRBV28	TRBJ1-3	17
CASSFEAGGVRTGELFF	TGTGCCAGCAGCTTCGAGGCGGGAGGGGTACGAACCGGGGAGCTGTTTTTT	once	TRBD2	TRBV5-6	TRBJ2-2	17
CASSLVGGPGEAFF	TGTGCCAGCAGCTTAGTAGGAGGCCCCGGAGAAGCTTTCTTT	NA	NA	TRBV11-2	TRBJ1-1	14
CASSDRRETQYF	TGTGCCAGCAGCGACAGGAGAGAGACCCAGTACTTC	NA	NA	TRBV5-4	TRBJ2-5	12
CAWQRDTAYEQYF	TGTGCCTGGCAACGGGACACCGCCTACGAGCAGTACTTC	NA	NA	TRBV30	TRBJ2-7	13
CASRIMEGYTEAFF	TGTGCCAGCAGAATAATGGAGGGGTACACTGAAGCTTTCTTT	medium-sized	NA	TRBV6-5	TRBJ1-1	14
CASSLPDRRGEKLFF	TGCGCCAGCAGCTTGCCAGATCGTAGAGGTGAAAAACTGTTTTTT	few	NA	TRBV5-1	TRBJ1-4	15
CASSGTGEVGEQYF	TGTGCCAGCAGCGGGACAGGGGAGGTTGGCGAGCAGTACTTC	NA	TRBD1	TRBV2	TRBJ2-7	14
CASSSRGSTNEKLFF	TGTGCCAGCAGCTCGCGGGGGTCCACTAATGAAAAACTGTTTTTT	once	NA	TRBV5-6	TRBJ1-4	15
CALPPAVLSYEQYF	TGTGCACTACCTCCGGCGGTTCTCTCCTACGAGCAGTACTTC	NA	NA	TRBV5-4	TRBJ2-7	14
CAWGQGGNTIYF	TGTGCCTGGGGACAGGGTGGAAACACCATATATTTT	once	TRBD1	TRBV30	TRBJ1-3	12
CASSYSTGTAGNTIYF	TGTGCCAGCAGTTACTCGACAGGGACGGCTGGAAACACCATATATTTT	NA	TRBD1	TRBV6-5	TRBJ1-3	16
CASSVATGGTVNIQYF	TGTGCCAGCAGCGTCGCCACTGGGGGGACGGTGAACATTCAGTACTTC	NA	NA	TRBV7-8	TRBJ2-4	16
CATSDPRDTLYEQYF	TGTGCCACGTCAGACCCTCGGGACACCCTCTACGAGCAGTACTTC	NA	NA	TRBV19	TRBJ2-7	15
CASSVGQVGGNTEAFF	TGTGCCAGCAGCGTAGGTCAGGTGGGGGGGAACACTGAAGCTTTCTTT	few	NA	TRBV9	TRBJ1-1	16
CASSPQTSNQPQHF	TGTGCCAGCAGCCCACAGACTAGCAATCAGCCCCAGCATTTT	NA	NA	TRBV5-5	TRBJ1-5	14
CASTTPSGSRDTQYF	TGCGCCAGCACCACCCCTAGCGGGAGTCGAGATACGCAGTATTTT	NA	TRBD2	TRBV10-2	TRBJ2-3	15
CASSHRPGQGGLASFF	TGTGCCAGCAGCCATCGGCCGGGACAGGGGGGACTAGCTTCGTTCTTC	few	TRBD1	TRBV11-2	TRBJ2-1	16
CASSLLGSGRQETQYF	TGTGCCAGCAGCTTATTGGGTAGCGGGAGACAAGAGACCCAGTACTTC	NA	TRBD2	TRBV7-3	TRBJ2-5	16
CASSLVAGTSYNEQFF	TGTGCCAGCAGCTTAGTAGCGGGGACGTCCTACAATGAGCAGTTCTTC	NA	TRBD2	TRBV7-2	TRBJ2-1	16
CASSSGQLYGYTF	TGTGCCAGCAGCTCTGGACAGCTCTATGGCTACACCTTC	NA	NA	TRBV5-4	TRBJ1-2	13
CASSPGGAKNIQYF	TGTGCCAGCAGCCCCGGGGGAGCCAAAAACATTCAGTACTTC	NA	NA	TRBV11-1	TRBJ2-4	14
CASSLGPNYEQYF	TGTGCCAGCAGCTTAGGGCCCAACTACGAGCAGTACTTC	NA	NA	TRBV7-6	TRBJ2-7	13
CASSLGPSGSTDTQYF	TGTGCCAGCAGCTTAGGCCCTAGCGGGAGCACAGATACGCAGTATTTT	NA	TRBD2	TRBV7-9	TRBJ2-3	16
CASSLALMNTEAFF	TGTGCCAGCAGCTTAGCCTTAATGAACACTGAAGCTTTCTTT	NA	NA	TRBV11-2	TRBJ1-1	14
CASSQDAPHRVLGYNEQFF	TGTGCCAGCAGCCAAGATGCCCCCCATAGGGTACTAGGCTACAATGAGCAGTTCTTC	NA	NA	TRBV4-2	TRBJ2-1	19
CASSSGVEQFF	TGTGCCAGCAGCTCCGGGGTTGAGCAGTTCTTC	NA	NA	TRBV7-3	TRBJ2-1	11
CASNRDGNTIYF	TGTGCCAGCAACAGGGATGGAAACACCATATATTTT	NA	NA	TRBV9	TRBJ1-3	12
CASSRIPGETQYF	TGTGCCAGCAGCCGCATCCCAGGGGAGACCCAGTACTTC	NA	NA	TRBV7-6	TRBJ2-5	13
CASSQEARDTSSGNTIYF	TGTGCCAGCAGCCAGGAAGCACGGGACACAAGCTCTGGAAACACCATATATTTT	NA	NA	TRBV14	TRBJ1-3	18
CASSLAGGTEAFF	TGTGCCAGCAGCTTAGCAGGGGGCACTGAAGCTTTCTTT	NA	TRBD1	TRBV11-3	TRBJ1-1	13
CASSRQGGSEKLFF	TGTGCCAGCAGCCGACAGGGTGGGAGTGAAAAACTGTTTTTT	NA	TRBD1	TRBV2	TRBJ1-4	14
CASSLSTRETQYF	TGCGCCAGCAGCTTGAGCACTCGTGAGACCCAGTACTTC	few	NA	TRBV5-1	TRBJ2-5	13
CASSPGTSGRARDTQYF	TGTGCCAGCAGCCCCGGGACTAGCGGGAGGGCCAGAGATACGCAGTATTTT	NA	TRBD2	TRBV2	TRBJ2-3	17
CASSYEVEDGYTF	TGTGCCAGCAGTTACGAGGTCGAGGATGGCTACACCTTC	NA	NA	TRBV6-5	TRBJ1-2	13
CASSHGTGSSDTQYF	TGTGCCAGCAGCCACGGGACAGGGTCATCAGATACGCAGTATTTT	NA	TRBD1	TRBV7-3	TRBJ2-3	15
CASGSQLAPIAKNIQYF	TGTGCTAGTGGTTCTCAACTAGCACCTATAGCCAAAAACATTCAGTACTTC	NA	NA	TRBV12-5	TRBJ2-4	17
CASSGTAGGPADTQYF	TGTGCCAGCAGCGGGACAGCGGGAGGGCCAGCAGATACGCAGTATTTT	NA	TRBD2	TRBV9	TRBJ2-3	16
CASSLDSGVSSYNEQFF	TGTGCCAGCAGCTTGGATAGCGGGGTTAGCTCCTACAATGAGCAGTTCTTC	NA	TRBD2	TRBV11-2	TRBJ2-1	17
CASSLGAGGELFF	TGTGCTAGCAGCTTGGGCGCGGGCGGGGAGCTGTTTTTT	NA	NA	TRBV7-7	TRBJ2-2	13
CASSLETHTQYF	TGTGCCAGCAGCTTAGAAACACATACGCAGTATTTT	NA	NA	TRBV11-3	TRBJ2-3	12
CASSSQVRDEQFF	TGTGCTAGCAGCTCACAGGTTAGGGATGAGCAGTTCTTC	few	NA	TRBV7-7	TRBJ2-1	13
CASSEAGQGANGYTF	TGTGCCAGCAGTGAGGCGGGACAGGGGGCAAATGGCTACACCTTC	NA	TRBD1	TRBV28	TRBJ1-2	15
CASSAPGFNYGYTF	TGTGCCAGCAGCGCTCCGGGTTTTAACTATGGCTACACCTTC	few	NA	TRBV5-6	TRBJ1-2	14
CASSLNIPGLAGHNTGELFF	TGTGCCAGCTCACTCAACATCCCGGGACTAGCGGGCCATAACACCGGGGAGCTGTTTTTT	NA	TRBD2	TRBV18	TRBJ2-2	20
CASSPWASGGGEQFF	TGTGCCAGCAGCCCCTGGGCTAGCGGGGGAGGGGAGCAGTTCTTC	NA	TRBD2	TRBV5-4	TRBJ2-1	15
CASSPRERGGTEAFF	TGTGCCAGCTCACCAAGGGAAAGGGGAGGCACTGAAGCTTTCTTT	NA	NA	TRBV18	TRBJ1-1	15
CASRSGAGGGIWKLDGYTF	TGTGCCAGCAGGTCCGGAGCGGGGGGCGGGATATGGAAGTTGGATGGCTACACCTTC	once	NA	TRBV28	TRBJ1-2	19
CASSSLPYEQYF	TGTGCCAGTAGTAGTCTACCCTACGAGCAGTACTTC	NA	NA	TRBV19	TRBJ2-7	12
CASSKTGTALYEQYF	TGTGCCAGCAGTAAAACAGGGACCGCTCTCTACGAGCAGTACTTC	NA	NA	TRBV27	TRBJ2-7	15
CASSLATGGRFVYEQYF	TGTGCCAGCAGCTTAGCGACAGGGGGGCGATTCGTCTACGAGCAGTACTTC	once	TRBD1	TRBV7-6	TRBJ2-7	17